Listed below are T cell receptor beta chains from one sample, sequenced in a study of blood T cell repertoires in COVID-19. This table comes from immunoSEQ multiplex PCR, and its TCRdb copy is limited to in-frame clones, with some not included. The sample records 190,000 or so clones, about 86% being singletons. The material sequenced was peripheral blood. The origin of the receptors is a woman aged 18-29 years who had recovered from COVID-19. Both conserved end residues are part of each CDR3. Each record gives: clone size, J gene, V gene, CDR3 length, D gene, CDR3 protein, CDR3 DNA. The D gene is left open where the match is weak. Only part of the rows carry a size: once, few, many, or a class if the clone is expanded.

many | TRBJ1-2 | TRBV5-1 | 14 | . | CASSLTGSNYGYTF | TGCGCCAGCAGCTTAACAGGTTCTAACTATGGCTACACCTTC
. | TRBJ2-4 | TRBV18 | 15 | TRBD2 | CASSPAREAKNIQYF | TGTGCCAGCTCACCCGCGCGGGAGGCCAAAAACATTCAGTACTTC
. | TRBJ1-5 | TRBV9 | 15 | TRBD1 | CASSPGTGGNQPQHF | TGTGCCAGCAGCCCGGGGACAGGGGGCAATCAGCCCCAGCATTTT
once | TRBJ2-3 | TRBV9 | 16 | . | CASSAPPSDSTDTQYF | TGTGCCAGCAGCGCCCCTCCTAGCGACAGCACAGATACGCAGTATTTT
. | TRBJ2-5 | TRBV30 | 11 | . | CAWGAVETQYF | TGTGCCTGGGGGGCCGTAGAGACCCAGTACTTC
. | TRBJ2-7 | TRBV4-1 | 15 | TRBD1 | CASSQERDRGHEQYF | TGCGCCAGCAGCCAAGAACGGGACAGGGGGCACGAGCAGTACTTC
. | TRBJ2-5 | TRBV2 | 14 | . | CASSTPSVIETQYF | TGTGCCAGCAGTACACCTAGCGTTATAGAGACCCAGTACTTC
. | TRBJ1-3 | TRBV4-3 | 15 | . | CASSQGGAGGNTIYF | TGCGCCAGCAGCCAAGGGGGCGCAGGAGGAAACACCATATATTTT
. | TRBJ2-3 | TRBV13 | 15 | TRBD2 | CASTTTDLAGGPQYF | TGTGCCAGCACCACAACGGACCTAGCGGGGGGTCCGCAGTATTTT
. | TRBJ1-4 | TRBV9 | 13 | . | CASSAGGGEKLFF | TGTGCCAGCAGCGCCGGTGGGGGGGAAAAACTGTTTTTT
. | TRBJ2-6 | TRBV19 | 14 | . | CASSRYTGANVLTF | TGTGCCAGTAGTCGATACACTGGGGCCAACGTCCTGACTTTC
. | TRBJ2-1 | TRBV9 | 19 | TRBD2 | CASSAGLAGDLDSYNEQFF | TGTGCCAGCAGCGCCGGACTAGCGGGAGACCTAGATTCCTACAATGAGCAGTTCTTC
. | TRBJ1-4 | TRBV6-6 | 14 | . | CASRGRGLGEKLFF | TGTGCCAGCAGGGGGAGGGGATTGGGTGAAAAACTGTTTTTT
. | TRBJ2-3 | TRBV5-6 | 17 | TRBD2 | CASSYRRTSGGSDTQYF | TGTGCCAGCAGCTACCGCCGGACTAGCGGGGGGTCAGATACGCAGTATTTT
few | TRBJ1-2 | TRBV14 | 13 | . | CASSPGYRVGYTF | TGTGCCAGCAGCCCAGGATACAGGGTCGGCTACACCTTC
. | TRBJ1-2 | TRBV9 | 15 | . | CASSARTDPNYGYTF | TGTGCCAGCAGCGCGAGGACAGACCCTAACTATGGCTACACCTTC
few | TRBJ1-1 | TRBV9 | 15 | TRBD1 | CASSVSGTGNYEAFF | TGTGCCAGCAGCGTTTCAGGGACAGGGAATTATGAAGCTTTCTTT
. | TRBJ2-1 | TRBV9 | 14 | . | CASSVEGVVNEQFF | TGTGCCAGCAGCGTAGAGGGAGTGGTCAATGAGCAGTTCTTC
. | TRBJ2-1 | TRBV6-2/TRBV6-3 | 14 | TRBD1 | CASSGQGSYNEQFF | TGTGCCAGCAGCGGACAGGGCTCCTACAATGAGCAGTTCTTC
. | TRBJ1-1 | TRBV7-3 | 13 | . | CASSLLANTEAFF | TGTGCCAGCAGCTTACTGGCGAACACTGAAGCTTTCTTT
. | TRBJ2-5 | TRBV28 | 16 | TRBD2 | CASSGLTSGGQETQYF | TGTGCCAGCAGTGGGCTGACTAGCGGGGGCCAAGAGACCCAGTACTTC
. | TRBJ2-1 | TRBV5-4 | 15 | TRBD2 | CASSPGLAGNNEQFF | TGTGCCAGCAGCCCCGGACTAGCGGGGAACAATGAGCAGTTCTTC
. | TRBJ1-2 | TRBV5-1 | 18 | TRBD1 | CASSVSGTGFLSPEGYTF | TGCGCCAGCAGCGTATCCGGGACAGGGTTTCTATCTCCCGAAGGCTACACCTTC
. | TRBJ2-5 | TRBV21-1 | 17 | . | CASSKGGRGKVEETQYF | TGTGCCAGCAGCAAAGGGGGCAGGGGGAAGGTTGAGGAGACCCAGTACTTC
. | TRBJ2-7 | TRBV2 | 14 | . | CASSEVAPVWEQYF | TGTGCCAGCAGTGAAGTAGCGCCGGTATGGGAGCAGTACTTC
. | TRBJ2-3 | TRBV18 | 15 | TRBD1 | CASSPGTGSADTQYF | TGTGCCAGCTCACCCGGGACAGGGAGCGCAGATACGCAGTATTTT
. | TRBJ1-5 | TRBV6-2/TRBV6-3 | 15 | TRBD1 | CASTPLGQGNQPQHF | TGTGCCAGCACCCCACTGGGACAGGGCAATCAGCCCCAGCATTTT
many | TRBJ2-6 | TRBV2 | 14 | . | CASTRASGANVLTF | TGTGCCAGCACCCGAGCTTCTGGGGCCAACGTCCTGACTTTC
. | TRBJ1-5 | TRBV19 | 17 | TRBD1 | CATKPGAGTGDNQPQHF | TGTGCCACAAAACCGGGAGCCGGGACAGGGGACAATCAGCCCCAGCATTTT
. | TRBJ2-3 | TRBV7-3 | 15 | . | CASSLSGGSTDTQYF | TGTGCCAGCAGCTTAAGTGGCGGGAGCACAGATACGCAGTATTTT
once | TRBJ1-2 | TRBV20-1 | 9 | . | CSGGAGYTF | TGCAGTGGTGGGGCCGGCTACACCTTC
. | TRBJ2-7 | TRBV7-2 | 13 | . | CASSLGRDYEQYF | TGTGCCAGCAGCTTAGGCCGGGACTACGAGCAGTACTTC
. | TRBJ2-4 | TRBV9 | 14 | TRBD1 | CASSTRDREGIQYF | TGTGCCAGCAGCACCCGGGACAGGGAGGGCATTCAGTACTTC
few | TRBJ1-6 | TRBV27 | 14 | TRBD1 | CASSPGTGLSPLHF | TGTGCCAGCAGCCCCGGGACAGGGTTGTCACCCCTCCACTTT
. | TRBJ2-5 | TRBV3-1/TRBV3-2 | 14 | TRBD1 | CASSRDRGRETQYF | TGTGCCAGCAGCAGGGACAGGGGGCGAGAGACCCAGTACTTC
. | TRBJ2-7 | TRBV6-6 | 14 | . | CASSYSEGAYEQYF | TGTGCCAGCAGTTACTCGGAGGGCGCCTACGAGCAGTACTTC
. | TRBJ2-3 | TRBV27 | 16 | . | CASSRLAKEAGDTQYF | TGTGCCAGCAGCCGGCTCGCGAAGGAGGCGGGAGATACGCAGTATTTT
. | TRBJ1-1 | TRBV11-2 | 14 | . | CASSLGGLYTEAFF | TGTGCCAGCAGCTTGGGGGGGCTGTACACTGAAGCTTTCTTT
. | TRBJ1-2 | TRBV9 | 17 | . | CASSVDPIRQSNYGYTF | TGTGCCAGCAGCGTAGACCCCATTAGACAGTCCAACTATGGCTACACCTTC
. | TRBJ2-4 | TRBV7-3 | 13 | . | CASSLSDRNIQYF | TGTGCCAGCAGCTTAAGCGATAGAAACATTCAGTACTTC
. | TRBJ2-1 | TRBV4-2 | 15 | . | CASSQRGPGSNEQFF | TGTGCCAGCAGCCAAAGGGGACCCGGGAGCAATGAGCAGTTCTTC
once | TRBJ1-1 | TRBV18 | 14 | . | CASSPLALNTEAFF | TGTGCCAGCTCACCACTAGCACTGAACACTGAAGCTTTCTTT
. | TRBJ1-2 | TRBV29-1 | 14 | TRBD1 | CSVGPGQTTYGYTF | TGCAGCGTTGGCCCGGGACAGACTACCTATGGCTACACCTTC
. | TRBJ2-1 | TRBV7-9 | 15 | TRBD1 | CASSLAQGAGNEQFF | TGTGCCAGCAGCTTAGCACAGGGGGCAGGAAATGAGCAGTTCTTC
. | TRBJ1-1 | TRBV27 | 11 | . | CASRRGPEAFF | TGTGCCAGCCGACGCGGGCCGGAAGCTTTCTTT
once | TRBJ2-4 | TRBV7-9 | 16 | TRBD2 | CASSFGRGEAKNIQYF | TGTGCCAGCAGCTTCGGACGGGGGGAGGCCAAAAACATTCAGTACTTC
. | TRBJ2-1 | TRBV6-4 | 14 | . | CASSDSYGYNEQFF | TGTGCCAGCAGTGACTCGTACGGCTACAATGAGCAGTTCTTC
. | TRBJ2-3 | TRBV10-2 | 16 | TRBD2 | CASSISGGRGTDTQYF | TGCGCCAGCAGTATTAGCGGGGGGCGGGGCACAGATACGCAGTATTTT
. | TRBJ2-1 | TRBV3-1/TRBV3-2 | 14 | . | CASSQVAGRHEQFF | TGTGCCAGCAGCCAAGTTGCGGGGAGACATGAGCAGTTCTTC
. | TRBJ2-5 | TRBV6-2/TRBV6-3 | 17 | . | CASSYYDQGRGQETQYF | TGTGCCAGCAGTTATTATGATCAGGGTAGGGGCCAAGAGACCCAGTACTTC
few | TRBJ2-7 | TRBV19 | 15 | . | CASSTGGQINYEQYF | TGTGCCAGTAGTACCGGGGGACAGATTAACTACGAGCAGTACTTC
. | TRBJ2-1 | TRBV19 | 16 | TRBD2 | CASSTVTSGLWNEQFF | TGTGCCAGTAGTACGGTGACTAGCGGCCTCTGGAATGAGCAGTTCTTC
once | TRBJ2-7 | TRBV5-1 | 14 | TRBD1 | CASSLAIGTDEQYF | TGCGCCAGCAGCTTGGCTATAGGGACAGACGAGCAGTACTTC
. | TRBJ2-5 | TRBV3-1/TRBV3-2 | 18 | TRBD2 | CASSPGTSGGGYQETQYF | TGTGCCAGCAGTCCCGGGACTAGCGGGGGGGGGTACCAAGAGACCCAGTACTTC
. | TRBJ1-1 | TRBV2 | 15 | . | CASSEGRQQNTEAFF | TGTGCCAGCAGTGAAGGTCGACAGCAGAACACTGAAGCTTTCTTT
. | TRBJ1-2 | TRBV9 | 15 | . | CASSPRTAGGHGYTF | TGTGCCAGCAGCCCACGGACTGCCGGGGGGCATGGCTACACCTTC
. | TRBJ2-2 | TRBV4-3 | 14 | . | CASSQSVITGELFF | TGCGCCAGCAGCCAATCGGTAATCACCGGGGAGCTGTTTTTT
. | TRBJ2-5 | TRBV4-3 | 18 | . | CASSPKRGGDYQKETQYF | TGCGCCAGCAGCCCCAAAAGGGGGGGGGACTATCAAAAAGAGACCCAGTACTTC